This T cell receptor beta chain was identified during a study of cytomegalovirus exposure and HLA in healthy donors. General study points: Sequencing depth roughly uniform across donors was assumed in presence/absence analyses.

Both 60 Vbeta primers and 13 Jbeta primers went into the PCR. Generated by immunoSEQ multiplex PCR, the TCRdb table keeps only in-frame clones and is missing some. The table has about 180,000 clones, more than 60% seen once. Concerning this clone itself: As yet, its antigen is unknown.

V was pared by 3 bases and J by 2 bases, with 11 bases of the junction left unmatched. The CDR3 is made up of 19 amino acids. Germline V gives CDR1 MNHNS, CDR2 SASEGT. V and J are TRBV6-1 and TRBJ2-6; 9 positions match TRBD1. This receptor was taken from a woman aged 60-70 years in good health and CMV-seropositive. The sample taken for sequencing was PBMCs. The CDR3 here is CASSEISGQGRAGANVLTF. The CDR3 DNA reads TGTGCCAGCAGTGAGATCTCGGGACAGGGTCGAGCTGGGGCCAACGTCCTGACTTTC.